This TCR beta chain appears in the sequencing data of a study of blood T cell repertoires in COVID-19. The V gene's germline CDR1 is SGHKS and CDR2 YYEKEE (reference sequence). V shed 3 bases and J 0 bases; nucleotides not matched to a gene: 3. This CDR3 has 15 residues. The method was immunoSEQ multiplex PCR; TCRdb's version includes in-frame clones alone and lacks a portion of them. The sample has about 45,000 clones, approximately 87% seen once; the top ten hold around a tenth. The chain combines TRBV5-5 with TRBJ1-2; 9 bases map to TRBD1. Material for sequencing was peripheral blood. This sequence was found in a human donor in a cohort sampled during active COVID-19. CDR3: CASSWDRASNYGYTF. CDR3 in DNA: TGTGCCAGCAGCTGGGACAGGGCCTCTAACTATGGCTACACCTTC. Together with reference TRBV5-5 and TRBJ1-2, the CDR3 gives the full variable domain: DAGVTQSPTHLIKTRGQQVTLRCSPISGHKSVSWYQQVLGQGPQFIFQYYEKEERGRGNFPDRFSARQFPNYSSELNVNALLLGDSALYLCASSWDRASNYGYTFGSGTRLTVV.